This TCR beta chain was recorded in a study of blood T cell repertoires in COVID-19. Assignment of participants to cohorts was predicated upon participant-reported clinical history. In Cohort 3, a recovered donor had either two negative PCRs, clearance, or symptom resolution. Trimming took 0 bases from V and 5 from J, leaving 15 bases between them. The CDR3 sequence is 16 residues long. Germline V gene data show CDR1 as SGHNT and CDR2 as YYREEE (reference sequence). Libraries were prepared by immunoSEQ multiplex PCR; TCRdb keeps only in-frame clonotypes and omits some of them. The sample has around 250,000 clones, approximately 85% seen once; the top ten hold 1.5% to 2%.

This receptor was obtained from a woman aged 45-60 years who had recovered from COVID-19. Input material: PBMCs or T cells enriched from blood (not recorded which). V and J are TRBV5-4 and TRBJ2-1, with D possibly TRBD2 on 6 matching bases. The CDR3 coding sequence is TGTGCCAGCAGCTTGGGGGCGGCTAGCGTTAACAATGAGCAGTTCTTC. This gives the protein CASSLGAASVNNEQFF.